One and the same sample provided the 15 T cell receptor beta chains below, sequenced in a study of blood T cell repertoires in COVID-19. TCRdb keeps only in-frame clones here, not all; method: immunoSEQ multiplex PCR. The sample lists a few hundred thousand clones, roughly nine tenths occurring once. Sequencing was performed on PBMCs or T cells enriched from blood (not recorded which). All receptors derive from a young woman who had recovered from COVID-19.

This sequence joins TRBV7-2 and TRBJ2-5; 8 nucleotides agree with TRBD2. Trimming removed 6 bases from V and 4 bases from J; junction bases left unmatched: 7. The length of the CDR3 is 14 residues. Germline CDR1 SGHTA, CDR2 FQGNSA. Written as DNA, the CDR3 is TGTGCCAGCAGTCTGATGGGACTAGGAGAGACCCAGTACTTC. It translates to CASSLMGLGETQYF. The full variable domain, in which reference TRBV7-2 and TRBJ2-5 provide the parts outside the CDR3, is GAGVSQSPSNKVTEKGKDVELRCDPISGHTALYWYRQSLGQGLEFLIYFQGNSAPDKSGLPSDRFSAERTGGSVSTLTIQRTQQEDSAVYLCASSLMGLGETQYFGPGTRLLVL.

The V call is TRBV18, the J call TRBJ2-1, with 8 bases that match TRBD1. V gave up 4 bases and J gave up 6 bases; unmatched junction bases: 8. Germline CDR1 reads KGHSH; CDR2 reads LQKENI. The CDR3 runs 15 residues. DNA for the CDR3: TGTGCCAGCTCACAGGACAGGGTGAAGGGCAATGAGCAGTTCTTC. Encoded protein: CASSQDRVKGNEQFF.

This chain uses TRBV5-1 with TRBJ1-1; D may be TRBD1 (5 bases). Trimming pared 3 bases from V and 6 bases from J, leaving 15 bases between. Germline values: CDR1 SGHRS, CDR2 YFSETQ. The CDR3 consists of 14 residues. CDR3 protein: CASSSNTGTSEAFF. DNA for the CDR3: TGCGCCAGCAGCTCGAACACCGGGACTTCTGAAGCTTTCTTT.

This chain uses TRBV28 with TRBJ2-5, with 11 nucleotides matching TRBD1. Germline trimming cut 5 bases from V and 5 bases from J; bases unmatched to any gene: 7. The CDR3 length is 15 residues. Germline V gene sequence: CDR1 MDHEN, CDR2 SYDVKM. Here the CDR3 reads CASSPLDRGRETQYF. Written as DNA, the CDR3 is TGTGCCAGCAGTCCCCTGGACAGGGGGCGGGAGACCCAGTACTTC.

V usage is TRBV12-3 or TRBV12-4 and J usage is TRBJ1-5, with TRBD1 identical over 9 bases. The CDR3 is 13 amino acids. Germline trimming cut 6 bases from V and 7 bases from J; bases unmatched to any gene: 4. The CDR3 DNA reads as TGTGCCAGCAGCGGGACAGGGTCGCAGCCCCAGCATTTT. It specifies CASSGTGSQPQHF.

The V and J genes are TRBV29-1 and TRBJ1-2, with unresolved D. Trimming shortened V by 0 bases and J by 4 bases, and 15 bases separated the two germline ends. This CDR3 contains 15 residues. CDR1 and CDR2 (germline): SQVTM, ANQGSEA. CDR3 sequence: CSVEDRVEGPYGYTF. The DNA for the CDR3 is TGCAGCGTTGAAGATCGCGTAGAGGGCCCCTATGGCTACACCTTC.

V is TRBV29-1 and J is TRBJ2-7; tentatively, D is TRBD1 (6 bases). This CDR3 is 15 amino acids long. V was pared by 4 bases and J by 0 bases, with 16 bases between. Germline V gene lookup returns CDR1 SQVTM and CDR2 ANQGSEA. CDR3: CSVGYAGVSSYEQYF. CDR3 DNA: TGCAGCGTTGGATATGCAGGGGTAAGCTCCTACGAGCAGTACTTC.

V and J are TRBV7-9 and TRBJ1-6; 7 bases align to TRBD1. Per the germline V gene, CDR1 is SEHNR and CDR2 is FQNEAQ (reference sequence). The CDR3 consists of 13 residues. V gave up 5 bases and J gave up 12 bases; unmatched junction bases: 7. The CDR3 DNA reads as TGTGCCAGCAGCCTCCGGACAGGCGGACCCCTCCACTTT. Protein sequence: CASSLRTGGPLHF.

This clone has only one observation. V gene TRBV2 combines with J gene TRBJ1-2, with a tentative D call TRBD1 (6 bases). This CDR3 is built from 15 residues. Trimming took off 4 bases at V and 4 bases at J, with 16 bases between the two ends. CDR1 is SNHLY and CDR2 is FYNNEI in the germline V gene. CDR3 sequence reads: CASSAGTIRGYGYTF. CDR3 coding DNA: TGTGCCAGCAGTGCCGGGACAATCCGCGGCTATGGCTACACCTTC.

The rearrangement joins TRBV5-1 to TRBJ2-7; D may be TRBD1 (6 bases). The V gene lost 0 bases and the J gene lost 7 bases, with 17 bases spanning the gap. The CDR3 is 15 residues long. The germline gives CDR1 SGHRS, CDR2 YFSETQ. CDR3 sequence (DNA): TGCGCCAGCAGCTTGGGGACAGTCCAAAGGGGAGAGCAGTACTTC. As protein: CASSLGTVQRGEQYF.

V is TRBV10-3 and J is TRBJ2-7; TRBD1 aligns across 9 bases. Germline CDR1 is ENHRY and CDR2 is SYGVKD. The CDR3 has 13 residues. V dropped 9 bases and J dropped 0; count of bases not matched to a gene: 3. CDR3 in DNA: TGTGCCATGGGACAGGGTAGCTCCTACGAGCAGTACTTC. Translated, it gives CAMGQGSSYEQYF.

This chain connects TRBV28 to TRBJ2-7; perhaps TRBD2 as D (6 bases). Trimming took 5 bases from V and 0 from J, leaving 20 bases between them. The V gene's germline CDR1 is MDHEN and CDR2 SYDVKM. The CDR3 is 17 residues long. CDR3 in DNA: TGTGCCAGCAGTGGAAATATCGCGCGGGGCCGCTCCTACGAGCAGTACTTC. This translates into CASSGNIARGRSYEQYF.

The CDR3 DNA follows: TGTGCCAGCAGTTTATGGCGGGATCAGCCCCAGCATTTT. As protein: CASSLWRDQPQHF. This chain links TRBV28 with TRBJ1-5; D is undetermined. Germline V gives CDR1 MDHEN, CDR2 SYDVKM. Trimming stripped 0 bases from V and 5 bases from J, with 5 bases between. This CDR3 spans 13 amino acids.

The J gene is TRBJ1-3, the V gene TRBV28; the match to TRBD1 covers 8 bases. V was clipped by 4 bases and J by 4 bases; unmatched bases: 6. Germline loops: CDR1 MDHEN, CDR2 SYDVKM. CDR3 length: 15 amino acids. As DNA, the CDR3 is TGTGCCAGCAGTTCGGACAGGGTGGCAGGAAACACCATATATTTT. As protein: CASSSDRVAGNTIYF.

This sequence joins TRBV28 and TRBJ1-6; D is unresolved. The CDR3 contains 13 residues. The germline V and J ends were trimmed by 7 bases and 8 bases, with 12 bases remaining between them. Germline values: CDR1 MDHEN, CDR2 SYDVKM. The CDR3 DNA is TGTGCCAGCATTGACCCCGGGGATTCACCCCTCCACTTT. Amino acids: CASIDPGDSPLHF.